These 11 T cell receptor beta chains were sequenced from one sample in a study of Graves' ophthalmopathy and Graves' hyperthyroidism. RNA transcripts served as template for amplifying TCR beta CDR3 sequences. HTBI-primed first-round RT-PCR preceded second-round multiplex PCR. TCRdb redid the calling of the multiplex PCR reads with MiXCR, one entry per CDR3 protein. The sample gives 500,000 to 800,000 distinct CDR3 sequences, roughly 41% of which show up once; about 3.3% is in the top ten. The sample taken for sequencing was peripheral blood. These receptors all stem from an adult man with Graves' ophthalmopathy.

In DNA, the CDR3 is TGTGCCAGTAGTCCCCAGGGAGGGCAGGGCTCCTACGAGCAGTACTTC. This codes for CASSPQGGQGSYEQYF. The rearrangement joins TRBV19 to TRBJ2-7, with 7 bases that match TRBD2. The CDR3 runs 16 residues. J was trimmed by 0 bases and V by 5 bases; bases with no gene match: 10. From germline, CDR1 is LNHDA and CDR2 SQIVND (reference sequence). The full variable domain, with the rest looked up from reference TRBV19 and TRBJ2-7, is DGGITQSPKYLFRKEGQNVTLSCEQNLNHDAMYWYRQDPGQGLRLIYYSQIVNDFQKGDIAEGYSVSREKKESFPLTVTSAQKNPTAFYLCASSPQGGQGSYEQYFGPGTRLTVT.

About this clonotype itself: This may arise from a read error, as a much more abundant clone is one base away. The rearrangement joins TRBV7-3 to TRBJ1-2; 7 bases are a match to TRBD1. Germline CDR1 reads SGHTA; CDR2 reads FQGTGA. The CDR3 totals 15 residues. The CDR3 DNA reads as TGTGCCAGCAGCTTAACAGGGGGCGTTAACTATGGCCACACCTTC. Translation gives CASSLTGGVNYGHTF.

The table lists this clonotype with many counts. The chain couples TRBV7-9 to TRBJ1-1; D is possibly TRBD1 (5 bases). V was clipped by 10 bases and J by 1 base, with 13 bases between them. This CDR3 region has 13 residues. Germline CDR1 and CDR2: SEHNR and FQNEAQ (reference sequence). CDR3 coding DNA: TGTGCCACCAGGGCAAAGGAGAACACTGAAGCTTTCTTT. Its protein product is CATRAKENTEAFF. Complete variable domain (other parts from reference TRBV7-9 and TRBJ1-1): DTGVSQNPRHKITKRGQNVTFRCDPISEHNRLYWYRQTLGQGPEFLTYFQNEAQLEKSRLLSDRFSAERPKGSFSTLEIQRTEQGDSAMYLCATRAKENTEAFFGQGTRLTVV.

V and J are TRBV7-4 and TRBJ1-6; D remains unclear. V dropped 1 base and J dropped 9 bases, with 13 bases sitting between them. The CDR3 sequence is 15 residues long. The germline CDR1 and CDR2 sequences are SGHVT and SQSDAQ. CDR3 bases: TGTGCCAGCAGCTTAGTGGGCGGCAGTGGTTCACCCCTCCACTTT. It is translated as CASSLVGGSGSPLHF.

V and J are TRBV6-6 and TRBJ1-3; 7 nucleotides match TRBD1. The V gene end was trimmed by 5 bases and the J gene end by 0 bases; junction bases not matched to a gene: 10. The germline CDR1 and CDR2 sequences are MNHNY and SVGAGI (reference sequence). The CDR3 consists of 17 residues. CDR3 loop: CASSVFPGQLSGNTIYF. CDR3 nucleotides: TGTGCCAGCAGTGTATTCCCGGGACAGCTCTCTGGAAACACCATATATTTT.

As to this clonotype: The conserved phenylalanine or tryptophan normally closing the CDR3 is absent here, so this likely arose from a read error. The limits of the CDR3 on the DNA are not certain, so only TCRdb's listed CDR3 is given. CDR3: CASSQGRQ. The chain recombines TRBV4-3 with TRBJ2-7; the table's D call, TRBD1, has no DNA check behind it. A total of 8 residues make up the CDR3, ends included. Germline CDR1 and CDR2: LGHNA and YSLEER.

This clonotype was seen repeatedly, ten times or more. The J gene is TRBJ2-7, the V gene TRBV12-3 or TRBV12-4; D possibly corresponds to TRBD1 (5 bases). The CDR3 spans 16 residues. V lost 6 bases to trimming and J lost 1 base, with 19 bases between them. CDR3 sequence (DNA): TGTGCCAGCAGCCCCATATCCTCAGGGTTATCCTACGAGCAGTACTTC. Its protein product is CASSPISSGLSYEQYF.

The V call is TRBV18, the J call TRBJ2-5; the D is unclear. The V gene lost 3 bases and the J gene lost 2 bases, with 13 bases spanning the gap. The CDR3 runs to 15 residues. Germline V CDR1 and CDR2: KGHSH, LQKENI. This chain's CDR3 is CASSPPSQIQETQYF. In nucleotides, the CDR3 is TGTGCCAGCTCACCGCCATCCCAAATTCAAGAGACCCAGTACTTC.

This clonotype was seen once. J is TRBJ1-4 and V is TRBV7-2; D ambiguous. Trimming cost V 5 bases and J 7 bases, with 20 bases left between them. The CDR3 covers 16 residues. CDR1 and CDR2 (germline): SGHTA, FQGNSA. CDR3 DNA: TGTGCCAGCAGCGCAAAGTACGGGAACACGGCTGAAAAACTGTTTTTT. Protein product: CASSAKYGNTAEKLFF.

At least ten counts were recorded for this clonotype. CDR3 residues: CASSRGDTYQETQYF. CDR3 coding DNA: TGTGCCAGCAGTAGGGGGGACACGTACCAAGAGACCCAGTACTTC. The V call is TRBV7-3, the J call TRBJ2-5, with D possibly being TRBD1 or TRBD2 (6 bases each). Trimming left V 6 bases short and J 0 bases short, with 14 bases between. Germline CDR1 reads SGHTA; CDR2 reads FQGTGA. CDR3 length equals 15 residues.

V is TRBV15 and J is TRBJ2-5; the D gene is possibly TRBD1 (5 bases). V was cut by 3 bases and J by 4 bases, with 12 bases left in between. Germline CDR1 reads LNHNV; CDR2 reads YYDKDF (reference sequence). The CDR3 consists of 14 residues. The CDR3 region is CATSSRPRAETQYF. The CDR3 coding sequence is TGTGCCACCAGCAGTAGACCCAGGGCAGAGACCCAGTACTTC. Based on the CDR3 plus reference TRBV15 and TRBJ2-5, the full variable domain is DAMVIQNPRYQVTQFGKPVTLSCSQTLNHNVMYWYQQKSSQAPKLLFHYYDKDFNNEADTPDNFQSRRPNTSFCFLDIRSPGLGDTAMYLCATSSRPRAETQYFGPGTRLLVL.